This T cell receptor beta chain was sequenced in a study of Graves' ophthalmopathy and Graves' hyperthyroidism. Study results and limitations: The model flagged ophthalmopathy progression at 65% to 71% sensitivity and nearly 75% specificity.

Amplification of TCR beta CDR3 regions used RNA transcripts. The library came from an HTBI-primed first-round RT-PCR and a second-round multiplex PCR. MiXCR was run by TCRdb on the multiplex PCR reads, yielding one entry per CDR3 protein. The data hold hundreds of thousands of distinct CDR3 sequences, with 22% observed a single time. For this clonotype: No antigen is known for it.

Stable hyperthyroidism denotes an absence of ophthalmopathy throughout 18 months of follow-up. The authors enrolled newly diagnosed hyperthyroidism patients aged 18 to 65 with under 2 months' duration. The PBMCs originated from around 9.7 ml of fresh peripheral blood. This TCR was sampled from a young woman with stable Graves' hyperthyroidism. Some clones in this sample may be carry-over from other donors' samples. Material for sequencing was peripheral blood.

CDR3 region: CASSQRGRTTPGHPPYEQYF. CDR3 DNA: TGTGCCAGCAGTCAAAGAGGCAGGACGACCCCAGGCCATCCACCCTACGAGCAGTACTTC. This chain uses TRBV2 with TRBJ2-7; D remains unclear. Trimming cost V 5 bases and J 2 bases, with 31 bases left between them. This CDR3 is built from 20 residues. Per the germline V gene, CDR1 is SNHLY and CDR2 is FYNNEI.